This record looks at one TCR beta chain sequence and its context. The data originate from a study of T cells expressing NK-cell markers. No DNA is given; TCRdb re-called the 5' RACE reads and lists each CDR3 protein once. Across some 110,000 distinct CDR3 sequences, the top ten clones capture approximately 17% of the sample. From germline, CDR1 is MNHEY and CDR2 SVGAGI. This CDR3 region has 12 residues. V is TRBV6-5 and J is TRBJ1-2. This sequence originates from a woman aged 18 to 75 in good health. Sequencing was done on a sample of blood T cells: a sorted CD56 or NKG2C T cell subset, CD4+ or CD8+ T cells, or bulk PBMC T cells (not recorded which). The CDR3 loop reads CASSPNSYGYTF.